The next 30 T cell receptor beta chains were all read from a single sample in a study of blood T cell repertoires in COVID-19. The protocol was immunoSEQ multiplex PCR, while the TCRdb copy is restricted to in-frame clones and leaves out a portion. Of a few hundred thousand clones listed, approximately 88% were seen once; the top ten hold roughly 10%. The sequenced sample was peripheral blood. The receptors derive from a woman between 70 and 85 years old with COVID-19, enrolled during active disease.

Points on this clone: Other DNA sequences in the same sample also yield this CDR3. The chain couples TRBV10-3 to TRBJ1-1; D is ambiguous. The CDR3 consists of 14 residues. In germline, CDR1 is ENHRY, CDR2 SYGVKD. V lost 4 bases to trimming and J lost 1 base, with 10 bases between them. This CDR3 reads CAISAGQQNTEAFF. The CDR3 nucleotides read TGTGCCATCAGTGCGGGTCAACAGAACACTGAAGCTTTCTTT.

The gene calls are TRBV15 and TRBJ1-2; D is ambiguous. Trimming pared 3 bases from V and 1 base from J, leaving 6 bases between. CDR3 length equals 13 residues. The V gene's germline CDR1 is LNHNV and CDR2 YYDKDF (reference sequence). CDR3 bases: TGTGCCACCAGCAGCGGGGATAACTATGGCTACACCTTC. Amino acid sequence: CATSSGDNYGYTF.

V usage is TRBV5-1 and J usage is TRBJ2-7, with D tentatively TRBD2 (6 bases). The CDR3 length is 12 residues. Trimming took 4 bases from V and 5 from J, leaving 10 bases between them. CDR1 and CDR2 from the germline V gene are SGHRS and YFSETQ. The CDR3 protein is CASSGTGDEQYF. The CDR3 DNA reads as TGCGCCAGCAGCGGGACTGGGGACGAGCAGTACTTC.

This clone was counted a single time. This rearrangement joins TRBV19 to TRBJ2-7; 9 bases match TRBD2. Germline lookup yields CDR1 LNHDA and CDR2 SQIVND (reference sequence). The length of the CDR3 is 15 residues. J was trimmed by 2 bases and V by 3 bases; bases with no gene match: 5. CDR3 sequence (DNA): TGTGCCAGTAGTATGGCTAGCGGGACTACCTACGAGCAGTACTTC. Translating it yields CASSMASGTTYEQYF.

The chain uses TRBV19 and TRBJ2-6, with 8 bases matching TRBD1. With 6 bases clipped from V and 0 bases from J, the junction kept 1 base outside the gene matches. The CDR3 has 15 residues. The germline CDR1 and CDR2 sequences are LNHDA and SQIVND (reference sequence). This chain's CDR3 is CASRDRASGANVLTF. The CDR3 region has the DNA TGTGCCAGTAGGGACAGGGCCTCTGGGGCCAACGTCCTGACTTTC.

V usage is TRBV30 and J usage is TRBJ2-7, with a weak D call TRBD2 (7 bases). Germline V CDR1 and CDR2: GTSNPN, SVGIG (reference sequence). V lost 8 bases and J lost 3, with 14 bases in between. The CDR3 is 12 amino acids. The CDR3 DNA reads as TGTGCCGTCCTTAGGGGGGGCTACGAGCAGTACTTC. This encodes CAVLRGGYEQYF. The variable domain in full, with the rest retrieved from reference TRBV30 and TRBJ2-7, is SQTIHQWPATLVQPVGSPLSLECTVEGTSNPNLYWYRQAAGRGLQLLFYSVGIGQISSEVPQNLSASRPQDRQFILSSKKLLLSDSGFYLCAVLRGGYEQYFGPGTRLTVT.

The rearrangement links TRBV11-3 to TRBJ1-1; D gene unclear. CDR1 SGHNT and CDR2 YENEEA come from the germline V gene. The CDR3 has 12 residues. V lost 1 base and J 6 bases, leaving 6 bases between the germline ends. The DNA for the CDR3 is TGTGCCAGCAGCTTAGTCCGTTCTGAAGCTTTCTTT. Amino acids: CASSLVRSEAFF.

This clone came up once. CDR3 amino acids: CASSLVAGGTEQFF. The CDR3 nucleotides are TGCGCCAGCAGCTTGGTCGCAGGGGGTACTGAGCAGTTCTTC. The chain is built from TRBV5-1 and TRBJ2-1; 7 positions match TRBD1. Germline trimming cut 0 bases from V and 9 bases from J; bases unmatched to any gene: 6. The CDR3 sequence is 14 residues long. Germline CDR1 SGHRS, CDR2 YFSETQ.

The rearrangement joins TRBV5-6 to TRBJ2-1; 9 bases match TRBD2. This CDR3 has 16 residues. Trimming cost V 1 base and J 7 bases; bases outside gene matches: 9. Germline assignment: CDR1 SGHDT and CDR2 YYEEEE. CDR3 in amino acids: CASSLSQAGGMNEQFF. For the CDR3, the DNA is TGTGCCAGCAGCTTGTCACAAGCGGGAGGTATGAATGAGCAGTTCTTC.

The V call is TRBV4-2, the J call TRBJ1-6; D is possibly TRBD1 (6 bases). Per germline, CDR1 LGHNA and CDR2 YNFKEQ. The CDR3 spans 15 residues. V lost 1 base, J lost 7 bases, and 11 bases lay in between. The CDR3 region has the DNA TGTGCCAGCAGCCAAGGTGAGGGGGTCAATTCACCCCTCCACTTT. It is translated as CASSQGEGVNSPLHF.

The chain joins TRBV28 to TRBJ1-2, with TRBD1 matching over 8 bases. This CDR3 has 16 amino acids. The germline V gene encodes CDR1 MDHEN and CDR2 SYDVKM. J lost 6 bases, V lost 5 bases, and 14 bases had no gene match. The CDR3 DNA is TGTGCCAGCAGTCGGAGGACAGGGCTAGAGGAAAATGGCTACACCTTC. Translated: CASSRRTGLEENGYTF.

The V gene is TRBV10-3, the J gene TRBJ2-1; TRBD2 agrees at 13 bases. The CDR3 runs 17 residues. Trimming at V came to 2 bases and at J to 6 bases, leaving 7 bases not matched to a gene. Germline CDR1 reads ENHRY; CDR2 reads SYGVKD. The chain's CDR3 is CAISESQGTSGINEQFF. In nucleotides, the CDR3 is TGTGCCATCAGTGAGAGTCAAGGGACTAGCGGGATCAATGAGCAGTTCTTC.

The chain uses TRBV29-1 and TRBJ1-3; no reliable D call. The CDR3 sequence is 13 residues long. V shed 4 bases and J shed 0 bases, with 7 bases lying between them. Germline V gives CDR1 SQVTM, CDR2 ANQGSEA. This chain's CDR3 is CSVGLSSGNTIYF. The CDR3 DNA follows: TGCAGCGTTGGGCTCAGCTCTGGAAACACCATATATTTT.

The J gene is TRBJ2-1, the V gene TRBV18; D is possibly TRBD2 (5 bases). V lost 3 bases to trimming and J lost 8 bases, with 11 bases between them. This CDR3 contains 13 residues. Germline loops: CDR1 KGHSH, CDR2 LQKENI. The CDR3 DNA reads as TGTGCCAGCTCACCCCCAGAGGGCGATGAGCAGTTCTTC. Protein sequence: CASSPPEGDEQFF.

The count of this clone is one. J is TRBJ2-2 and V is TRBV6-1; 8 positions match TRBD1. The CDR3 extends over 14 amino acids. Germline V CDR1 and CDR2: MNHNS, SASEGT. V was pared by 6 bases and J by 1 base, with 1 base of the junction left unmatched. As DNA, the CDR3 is TGTGCCAGCAGGGACAGGGAGAACACCGGGGAGCTGTTTTTT. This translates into CASRDRENTGELFF.

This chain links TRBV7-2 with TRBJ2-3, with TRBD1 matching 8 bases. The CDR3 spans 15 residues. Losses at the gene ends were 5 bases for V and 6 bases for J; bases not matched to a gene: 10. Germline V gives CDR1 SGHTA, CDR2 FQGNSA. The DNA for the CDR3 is TGTGCCAGCAGCCTCAATGGACAGGGTGTGGATACGCAGTATTTT. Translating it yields CASSLNGQGVDTQYF.

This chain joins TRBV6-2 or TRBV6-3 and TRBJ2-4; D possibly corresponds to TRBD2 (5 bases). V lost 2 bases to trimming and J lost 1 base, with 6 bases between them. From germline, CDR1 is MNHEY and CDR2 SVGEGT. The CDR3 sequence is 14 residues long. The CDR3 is CASSYRGAKNIQYF. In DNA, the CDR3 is TGTGCCAGCAGTTACCGGGGTGCCAAAAACATTCAGTACTTC.

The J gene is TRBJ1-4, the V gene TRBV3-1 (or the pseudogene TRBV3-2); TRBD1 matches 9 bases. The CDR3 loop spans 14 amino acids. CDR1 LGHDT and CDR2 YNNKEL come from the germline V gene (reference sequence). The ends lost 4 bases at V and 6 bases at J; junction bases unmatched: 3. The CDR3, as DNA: TGTGCCAGCAGCCTACAGGGGGCGGATGAAAAACTGTTTTTT. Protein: CASSLQGADEKLFF.

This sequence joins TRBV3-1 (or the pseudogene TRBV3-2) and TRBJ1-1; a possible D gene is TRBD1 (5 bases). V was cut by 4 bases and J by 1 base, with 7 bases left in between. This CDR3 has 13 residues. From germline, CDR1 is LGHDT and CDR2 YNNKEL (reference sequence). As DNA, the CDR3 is TGTGCCAGCAGCCGTGGACAGAACACTGAAGCTTTCTTT. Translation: CASSRGQNTEAFF.

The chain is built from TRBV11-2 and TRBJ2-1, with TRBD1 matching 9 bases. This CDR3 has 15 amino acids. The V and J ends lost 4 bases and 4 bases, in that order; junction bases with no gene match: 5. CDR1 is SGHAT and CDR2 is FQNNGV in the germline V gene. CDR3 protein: CASSSTGGGYNEQFF. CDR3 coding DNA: TGTGCCAGCAGCTCGACAGGGGGAGGTTACAATGAGCAGTTCTTC.

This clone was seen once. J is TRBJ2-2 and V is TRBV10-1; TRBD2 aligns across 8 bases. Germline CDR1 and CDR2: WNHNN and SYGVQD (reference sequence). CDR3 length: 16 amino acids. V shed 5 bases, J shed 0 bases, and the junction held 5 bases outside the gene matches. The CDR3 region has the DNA TGCGCCAGCAGTCCTCAGCGGGAGACGAACACCGGGGAGCTGTTTTTT. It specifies CASSPQRETNTGELFF.

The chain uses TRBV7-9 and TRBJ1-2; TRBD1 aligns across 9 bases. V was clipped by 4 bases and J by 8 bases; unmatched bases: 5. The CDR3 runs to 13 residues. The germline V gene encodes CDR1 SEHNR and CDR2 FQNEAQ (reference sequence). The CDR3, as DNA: TGTGCCAGCAGCTGGGGGACAGGGAGAGGCTACACCTTC. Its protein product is CASSWGTGRGYTF.

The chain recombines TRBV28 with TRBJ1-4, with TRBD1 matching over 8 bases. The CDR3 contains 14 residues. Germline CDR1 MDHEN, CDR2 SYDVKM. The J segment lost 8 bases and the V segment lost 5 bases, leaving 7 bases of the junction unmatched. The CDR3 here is CASSPDRGGEKLFF. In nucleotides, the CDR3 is TGTGCCAGCAGTCCCGACAGGGGAGGGGAAAAACTGTTTTTT.

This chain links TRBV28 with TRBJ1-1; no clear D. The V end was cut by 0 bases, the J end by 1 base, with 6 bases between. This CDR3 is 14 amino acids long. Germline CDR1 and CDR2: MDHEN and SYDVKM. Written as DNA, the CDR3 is TGTGCCAGCAGTTTATGGCAGTCGAACACTGAAGCTTTCTTT. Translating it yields CASSLWQSNTEAFF.

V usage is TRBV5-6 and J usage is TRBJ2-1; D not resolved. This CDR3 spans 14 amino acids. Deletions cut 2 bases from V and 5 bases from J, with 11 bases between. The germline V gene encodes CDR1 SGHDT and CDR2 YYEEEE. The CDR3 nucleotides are TGTGCCAGCAGCTTCCCAGGTATTAACAATGAGCAGTTCTTC. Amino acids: CASSFPGINNEQFF.

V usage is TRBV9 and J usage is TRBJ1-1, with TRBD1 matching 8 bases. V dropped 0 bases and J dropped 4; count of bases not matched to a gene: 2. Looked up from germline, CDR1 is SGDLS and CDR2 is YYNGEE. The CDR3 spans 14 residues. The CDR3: CASSVVTGGTEAFF. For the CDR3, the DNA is TGTGCCAGCAGCGTAGTAACAGGGGGCACTGAAGCTTTCTTT.

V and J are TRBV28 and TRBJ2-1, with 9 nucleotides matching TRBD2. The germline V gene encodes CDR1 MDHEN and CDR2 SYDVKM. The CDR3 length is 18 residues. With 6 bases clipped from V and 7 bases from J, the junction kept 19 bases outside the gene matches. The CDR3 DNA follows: TGTGCCAGCAGGGCTAGCGGGATGAAGCGGCGAAAACCGAATGAGCAGTTCTTC. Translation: CASRASGMKRRKPNEQFF.

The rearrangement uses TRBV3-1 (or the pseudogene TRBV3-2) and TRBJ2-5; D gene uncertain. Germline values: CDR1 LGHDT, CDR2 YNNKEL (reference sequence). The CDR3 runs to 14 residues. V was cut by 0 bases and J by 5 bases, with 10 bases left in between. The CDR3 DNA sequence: TGTGCCAGCAGCCAAGAACGAGTGCGCGAGACCCAGTACTTC. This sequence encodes CASSQERVRETQYF.

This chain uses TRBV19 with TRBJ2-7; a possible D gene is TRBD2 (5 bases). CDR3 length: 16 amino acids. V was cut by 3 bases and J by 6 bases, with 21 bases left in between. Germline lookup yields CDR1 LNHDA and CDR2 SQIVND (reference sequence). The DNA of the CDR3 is TGTGCCAGTAGTATCCTTTGGCAACACGTCGGAGGCGAGCAGTACTTC. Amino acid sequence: CASSILWQHVGGEQYF.

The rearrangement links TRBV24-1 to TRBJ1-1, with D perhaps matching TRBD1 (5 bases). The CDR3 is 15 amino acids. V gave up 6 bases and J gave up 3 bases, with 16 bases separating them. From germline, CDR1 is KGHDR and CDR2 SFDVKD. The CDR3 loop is CATSSATGGDTEAFF. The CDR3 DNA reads TGTGCCACCAGTTCGGCGACGGGGGGGGACACTGAAGCTTTCTTT.